Listed here are 7 T cell receptor beta chains from one sample, sequenced in a study of CD8 T cells in Susac syndrome. An amount of RNA that ranged from roughly 0.45 to 1 ug was reverse transcribed with random hexamers. From the immunoSEQ multiplex PCR reads, TCRdb called clonotypes with MiXCR, one entry per CDR3 protein. The sample gives 400,000 to 550,000 distinct CDR3 sequences, around 85% of which show up once; about 0.12% is in the top ten. Sequences were obtained from CD8+ T cells from PBMCs. The receptors originated from a human donor with multiple sclerosis.

J is TRBJ1-1 and V is TRBV6-1; the D is unclear. The V gene's germline CDR1 is MNHNS and CDR2 SASEGT. CDR3 length: 10 residues. Trimming pared 10 bases from V and 3 bases from J, leaving 6 bases between. The CDR3 sequence is CAIMDTEAFF. As DNA, the CDR3 is TGTGCCATAATGGACACTGAAGCTTTCTTT.

The J gene is TRBJ2-7, the V gene TRBV18; D is unresolved. The CDR3 is made up of 12 amino acids. Trimming pared 4 bases from V and 3 bases from J, leaving 7 bases between. The germline CDR1 and CDR2 sequences are KGHSH and LQKENI. The CDR3 region is CASSLLLYEQYF. The DNA for the CDR3 is TGTGCCAGCTCACTCTTACTCTACGAGCAGTACTTC.

The CDR3 here is CASSASREGAYEQYF. The CDR3 coding sequence is TGCGCCAGCAGTGCGTCTCGGGAGGGAGCCTACGAGCAGTACTTC. V is TRBV10-1 and J is TRBJ2-7; 8 bases are a match to TRBD2. Germline V gene data show CDR1 as WNHNN and CDR2 as SYGVQD (reference sequence). J gave up 2 bases and V 4 bases, and 7 bases lay outside the gene matches. The CDR3 runs to 15 residues.

The chain recombines TRBV6-1 with TRBJ2-7, with 8 nucleotides matching TRBD1. This CDR3 comprises 15 residues. Trimming took 4 bases from V and 2 from J; bases not matched to a gene: 7. CDR1 MNHNS and CDR2 SASEGT come from the germline V gene. The CDR3 sequence: CASSGQGQATYEQYF. CDR3 bases: TGTGCCAGCAGTGGACAGGGACAGGCTACCTACGAGCAGTACTTC.

The chain joins TRBV28 to TRBJ2-7, with 9 bases identical to TRBD2. V lost 6 bases to trimming and J lost 0 bases; unmatched junction nucleotides: 6. Per the germline V gene, CDR1 is MDHEN and CDR2 is SYDVKM. The CDR3 contains 15 residues. CDR3 sequence reads: CASRTSGGSSYEQYF. DNA for the CDR3: TGTGCCAGCAGGACTAGCGGAGGGAGCTCCTACGAGCAGTACTTC. The complete variable domain, with remaining parts taken from reference TRBV28 and TRBJ2-7, reads DVKVTQSSRYLVKRTGEKVFLECVQDMDHENMFWYRQDPGLGLRLIYFSYDVKMKEKGDIPEGYSVSREKKERFSLILESASTNQTSMYLCASRTSGGSSYEQYFGPGTRLTVT.

V and J are TRBV12-3 or TRBV12-4 and TRBJ2-7; the D is unclear. The ends were cut back, 3 bases at V and 11 bases at J, with 11 bases in the middle. There are 11 residues in the CDR3. CDR3 coding DNA: TGTGCCAGCAGTTTTTGGATTTTCGAGTACTTC. Translated, it gives CASSFWIFEYF.

This sequence joins TRBV7-7 and TRBJ2-5; possibly TRBD2 for D (5 bases). The CDR3 consists of 16 residues. V shed 4 bases and J shed 5 bases, with 20 bases lying between them. Germline assignment: CDR1 SSHAT and CDR2 FNYEAQ (reference sequence). The CDR3 bases are TGTGCCAGCAGCTCCCGGGCCTCAAAGGAGGCGGAGACCCAGTACTTC. Amino acids: CASSSRASKEAETQYF. The entire variable domain, with the rest obtained from reference TRBV7-7 and TRBJ2-5, is as follows: GAGVSQSPRYKVTKRGQDVTLRCDPISSHATLYWYQQALGQGPEFLTYFNYEAQPDKSGLPSDRFSAERPEGSISTLTIQRTEQRDSAMYRCASSSRASKEAETQYFGPGTRLLVL.